This T cell receptor beta chain is drawn from a study of early T cells in non-severe SARS-CoV-2 infection. Researchers attached unique molecular identifiers to individual cDNA molecules. TCRdb reprocessed the 5' RACE reads with MiXCR, giving one entry per CDR3 protein. The sample includes 80,000 to 100,000 distinct CDR3 sequences, approximately 13% of them seen just once. CDR1 is KGHSH, CDR2 LQKENI, per germline. The CDR3 sequence is 13 residues long. With 4 bases removed from V and 3 bases from J, the gap between germline ends came to 9 bases. Sequenced: whole blood. V is TRBV18 and J is TRBJ2-5, with D maybe TRBD1 (5 bases). This receptor was identified in an adult who was a healthcare worker with PCR-confirmed SARS-CoV-2 infection or an uninfected control (not recorded which). CDR3: CASSRGREETQYF. The CDR3 DNA reads as TGTGCCAGCTCACGGGGCAGGGAAGAGACCCAGTACTTC.